The rows below give T cell receptor beta chains drawn from one sample of a study of blood T cell repertoires in COVID-19. Profiling relied on immunoSEQ multiplex PCR, and the TCRdb table lists in-frame clones only, not all of them. Of more than 110,000 clones in the sample, more than 70% were seen once. Sequencing was performed on PBMCs or T cells enriched from blood (not recorded which). The receptors originated from a man aged 35 to 55 with acute COVID-19. CDR3s leave out the opening cysteine and the closing phenylalanine or tryptophan. D genes are given only for firm matches. Some rows have no size entry. The others give once, few or many, or a class for an expanded clone.

D gene: TRBD1
clone size: .
J gene: TRBJ2-7
V gene: TRBV9
CDR3 protein: ASSVSGTGTYEQY

D gene: TRBD1
clone size: .
J gene: TRBJ1-1
V gene: TRBV10-2
CDR3 protein: ASSKPGQKFPEAF

D gene: TRBD1
clone size: .
J gene: TRBJ2-7
V gene: TRBV10-3
CDR3 protein: AMGTGKREQY

D gene: TRBD2
clone size: .
J gene: TRBJ2-1
V gene: TRBV7-8
CDR3 protein: ASSWSGGYNEQF

D gene: TRBD1
clone size: once
J gene: TRBJ1-2
V gene: TRBV6-5
CDR3 protein: ASSRDSTANYGYT

D gene: .
clone size: .
J gene: TRBJ2-3
V gene: TRBV7-9
CDR3 protein: ASFGTDTQY

D gene: TRBD1
clone size: few
J gene: TRBJ1-4
V gene: TRBV5-1
CDR3 protein: ASSFRQGREKLF

D gene: .
clone size: .
J gene: TRBJ2-1
V gene: TRBV24-1
CDR3 protein: ATSDLGQGVYNEQF

D gene: TRBD1
clone size: .
J gene: TRBJ2-1
V gene: TRBV19
CDR3 protein: ASSGPGQGTNEQF

D gene: .
clone size: .
J gene: TRBJ2-5
V gene: TRBV29-1
CDR3 protein: SVGSQETQY

D gene: .
clone size: .
J gene: TRBJ2-2
V gene: TRBV27
CDR3 protein: ASSHPRATGELF

D gene: .
clone size: .
J gene: TRBJ2-3
V gene: TRBV6-6
CDR3 protein: ASTLRGEDTQY

D gene: TRBD1
clone size: .
J gene: TRBJ2-5
V gene: TRBV5-3
CDR3 protein: AGGQGLETQY

D gene: TRBD2
clone size: .
J gene: TRBJ2-3
V gene: TRBV7-9
CDR3 protein: ASSRREGGYTQY

D gene: .
clone size: .
J gene: TRBJ2-1
V gene: TRBV5-1
CDR3 protein: ASSLEQGHRNEQF

D gene: TRBD1
clone size: .
J gene: TRBJ2-1
V gene: TRBV6-4
CDR3 protein: ASSAARTGWQF